One sample yielded the 30 T cell receptor beta chains listed below, sequenced in a study of response to subunit inactivated influenza vaccine. TCRdb reprocessed the RT-PCR reads via MiXCR and lists one record per CDR3 protein. The repertoire holds hundreds of thousands of distinct CDR3 sequences, 6.5% to 8% seen once, with 10% to 15% in the top ten. The sample in question was PBMCs from blood, obtained less than 30 months after vaccination. These receptors came from a man between 50 and 70 years old who received an inactivated influenza vaccine.

This chain joins TRBV7-2 and TRBJ2-7; 11 bases match TRBD2. CDR1 is SGHTA and CDR2 is FQGNSA in the germline V gene. CDR3 length: 14 residues. After removal of 4 bases from V and 3 bases from J, the junction contained 2 bases not matched to a gene. The CDR3 region is CASSSSGGLYEQYF. The DNA for the CDR3 is TGTGCCAGCAGCTCTAGCGGGGGGCTCTACGAGCAGTACTTC.

V gene TRBV9 combines with J gene TRBJ2-7; D is undetermined. Trimming took off 3 bases at V and 2 bases at J, with 12 bases between the two ends. The CDR3 has 14 amino acids. Germline CDR1 and CDR2: SGDLS and YYNGEE. CDR3: CASSASPEPYEQYF. For the CDR3, the DNA is TGTGCCAGCAGCGCGTCCCCGGAGCCCTACGAGCAGTACTTC.

The V and J genes are TRBV13 and TRBJ2-1; D call uncertain. Germline CDR1 reads PRHDT; CDR2 reads FYEKMQ (reference sequence). Deletions cut 5 bases from V and 0 bases from J, with 5 bases between. CDR3 length: 13 amino acids. This chain's CDR3 is CASSNYSYNEQFF. CDR3 DNA sequence: TGTGCCAGCAGCAACTACTCCTACAATGAGCAGTTCTTC.

This clonotype was seen a few times. The V gene is TRBV6-5, the J gene TRBJ2-7; perhaps TRBD1 as D (5 bases). Germline V gene sequence: CDR1 MNHEY, CDR2 SVGAGI. Trimming removed 0 bases at V and 5 bases at J, with 17 bases between. CDR3 length equals 16 residues. CDR3 region: CASSYSISAGFDEQYF. CDR3 DNA: TGTGCCAGCAGTTACTCGATCTCGGCAGGGTTCGACGAGCAGTACTTC.

The chain couples TRBV20-1 to TRBJ2-7; 7 nucleotides line up with TRBD2. V trimming: 0 bases; J trimming: 2 bases; junction bases outside the gene matches: 4. The length of the CDR3 is 14 residues. Germline V lookup: CDR1 DFQATT, CDR2 SNEGSKA (reference sequence). DNA of the CDR3: TGCAGTGCTAGAGATTTAGCGGGCCCCTACGAGCAGTACTTC. It yields the protein CSARDLAGPYEQYF.

The gene calls are TRBV7-9 and TRBJ2-7; D is unresolved. The CDR3 loop spans 12 amino acids. Germline-derived CDR1 and CDR2 are SEHNR and FQNEAQ (reference sequence). Between the trimmed V and J ends, which lost 5 bases and 2 bases, there was a span of 7 bases. In DNA, the CDR3 is TGTGCCAGCAGCCAAGAGACCTACGAGCAGTACTTC. This sequence encodes CASSQETYEQYF.

The rearrangement joins TRBV20-1 to TRBJ1-1; a weak D match, TRBD1 (6 bases). Germline assignment: CDR1 DFQATT and CDR2 SNEGSKA (reference sequence). V lost 2 bases and J lost 4, with 11 bases in between. The CDR3 contains 13 residues. CDR3: CSARTGYGTEAFF. The CDR3 coding sequence is TGCAGTGCTAGAACAGGGTACGGCACTGAAGCTTTCTTT.

This clonotype occurred many times. This chain joins TRBV12-3 or TRBV12-4 and TRBJ1-2; TRBD1 is a possible D gene (6 bases). V lost 6 bases and J 8 bases, leaving 10 bases between the germline ends. This CDR3 spans 11 amino acids. CDR3 in amino acids: CASSEGGGYTF. The CDR3 nucleotides read TGTGCCAGCAGCGAGGGGGGAGGCTACACCTTC.

V is TRBV5-3 and J is TRBJ1-5; tentatively, D is TRBD1 (6 bases). TRBV5-3 is labeled an ORF, and its function is uncertain. The V gene lost 0 bases and the J gene lost 7 bases, with 23 bases spanning the gap. The CDR3 is made up of 18 amino acids. As DNA, the CDR3 is TGTGCCAGAAGCTTGGGCAGGGGACCCGAAGGTTGGGGGCAGCCCCAGCATTTT. This sequence encodes CARSLGRGPEGWGQPQHF.

The sample holds many counts of this clonotype. The CDR3 region is CATLSTGSYEQYF. CDR3 in DNA: TGTGCCACCCTATCGACAGGATCCTACGAGCAGTACTTC. The chain has TRBV28 and TRBJ2-7, with D perhaps matching TRBD1 (6 bases). Per germline, CDR1 MDHEN and CDR2 SYDVKM. Deletions cut 10 bases from V and 1 base from J, with 14 bases between. The CDR3 has 13 amino acids.

This clonotype was recorded at least ten times. This rearrangement joins TRBV3-1 to TRBJ1-5; TRBD1 aligns across 8 bases. CDR1 LGHDT and CDR2 YNNKEL come from the germline V gene (reference sequence). Trimming at V came to 5 bases and at J to 0 bases, leaving 3 bases not matched to a gene. The CDR3 is made up of 15 amino acids. The CDR3 DNA reads as TGTGCCAGCAGCTTGACAGGGGCTAGCAATCAGCCCCAGCATTTT. Translated, it gives CASSLTGASNQPQHF.

This clonotype has a count of ten or more. V usage is TRBV4-1 and J usage is TRBJ2-1; D unresolved. The CDR3 is made up of 15 amino acids. CDR1 MGHRA and CDR2 YSYEKL come from the germline V gene. Trimming removed 4 bases at V and 5 bases at J, with 15 bases between. The CDR3 coding sequence is TGCGCCAGCAGCCCAAACCCCAACAGAAACAATGAGCAGTTCTTC. It codes for CASSPNPNRNNEQFF.

This clonotype was seen a few times. This chain links TRBV19 with TRBJ2-3; 10 bases map to TRBD2. Losses at the gene ends were 3 bases for V and 6 bases for J; bases not matched to a gene: 9. The germline CDR1 and CDR2 sequences are LNHDA and SQIVND (reference sequence). The CDR3 sequence is 16 residues long. The CDR3 nucleotides read TGTGCCAGTAGTATGTCTGGAGCGGGGGGGGCCGATACGCAGTATTTT. Its translation is CASSMSGAGGADTQYF.

There are a few counts of this clonotype. V gene TRBV7-2 combines with J gene TRBJ1-2; D gene ambiguous. The CDR3 runs to 15 residues. V was clipped by 3 bases and J by 0 bases, with 11 bases between them. Germline V gene lookup returns CDR1 SGHTA and CDR2 FQGNSA. The CDR3 sequence: CASSFSLQSNYGYTF. In nucleotides, the CDR3 is TGTGCCAGCAGCTTTTCTTTACAGTCTAACTATGGCTACACCTTC. The full variable domain, its missing parts supplied by reference TRBV7-2 and TRBJ1-2, is GAGVSQSPSNKVTEKGKDVELRCDPISGHTALYWYRQSLGQGLEFLIYFQGNSAPDKSGLPSDRFSAERTGGSVSTLTIQRTQQEDSAVYLCASSFSLQSNYGYTFGSGTRLTVV.

CDR3 region: CASSRESHNEAFF. CDR3 DNA sequence: TGTGCCAGCAGCCGAGAGTCACACAATGAAGCTTTCTTT. This chain connects TRBV4-2 to TRBJ1-1; no clear D gene. V gave up 4 bases and J gave up 7 bases, with 13 bases separating them. The CDR3 totals 13 residues. Germline V gives CDR1 LGHNA, CDR2 YNFKEQ.

This clonotype was recorded once. V usage is TRBV3-1 and J usage is TRBJ2-3; the D is unclear. The V gene lost 3 bases and the J gene lost 2 bases, with 6 bases spanning the gap. This CDR3 contains 13 residues. Germline V gene lookup returns CDR1 LGHDT and CDR2 YNNKEL (reference sequence). The CDR3 loop reads CASSQSYTDTQYF. CDR3 nucleotide sequence: TGTGCCAGCAGCCAGAGCTACACAGATACGCAGTATTTT.

This clonotype has a handful of counts. The chain links TRBV5-1 to TRBJ2-1, with a weak D call TRBD1 (6 bases). Trimming removed 7 bases at V and 3 bases at J, with 17 bases between. Germline CDR1 is SGHRS and CDR2 is YFSETQ. CDR3 size: 15 residues. The CDR3 loop reads CASGATGPFYNEQFF. The CDR3 region has the DNA TGCGCCAGCGGGGCCACAGGGCCCTTCTACAATGAGCAGTTCTTC.

This clonotype has a count of ten or more. The genes are TRBV20-1 and TRBJ2-7; 7 bases map to TRBD2. The V gene end was trimmed by 0 bases and the J gene end by 2 bases; junction bases not matched to a gene: 22. CDR1 is DFQATT and CDR2 is SNEGSKA in the germline V gene (reference sequence). There are 20 residues in the CDR3. This chain's CDR3 is CSARDSDGGRHPPSPYEQYF. The DNA of the CDR3 is TGCAGTGCTAGAGATTCAGACGGGGGGAGGCACCCCCCCTCTCCCTACGAGCAGTACTTC.

This clonotype was found a few times. The chain carries TRBV20-1 and TRBJ1-6; the D is unclear. Trimming removed 6 bases at V and 0 bases at J, with 9 bases between. This CDR3 region has 14 residues. The germline V gene has CDR1 DFQATT and CDR2 SNEGSKA (reference sequence). This CDR3 is CSAQWLSYNSPLHF. The CDR3 DNA reads TGCAGTGCCCAGTGGCTCTCCTATAATTCACCCCTCCACTTT.

The chain links TRBV6-2 or TRBV6-3 to TRBJ2-2, with D possibly matching TRBD1 (6 bases). V was shortened by 4 bases and J by 1 base, with 13 bases between the two germline ends. The germline gives CDR1 MNHEY, CDR2 SVGEGT. This CDR3 has 16 amino acids. The CDR3 sequence is CASSSGTTLNTGELFF. The CDR3 region has the DNA TGTGCCAGCAGTTCCGGGACAACATTGAACACCGGGGAGCTGTTTTTT.

This rearrangement joins TRBV4-2 to TRBJ1-6; TRBD1 is a possible D gene (5 bases). This CDR3 has 16 residues. Germline V gene data show CDR1 as LGHNA and CDR2 as YNFKEQ. The V end lost 5 bases, the J end lost 6 bases, and 17 bases lay between the germline ends. The CDR3 DNA is TGTGCCAGCAGCTCCGGAGGCAGGGCCCCTAATTCACCCCTCCACTTT. As protein: CASSSGGRAPNSPLHF.

The chain has TRBV6-1 and TRBJ1-2, with a tentative D call TRBD1 (5 bases). CDR3 length equals 15 residues. V dropped 6 bases and J dropped 3 bases, with 17 bases sitting between them. Per the germline V gene, CDR1 is MNHNS and CDR2 is SASEGT. The CDR3 coding sequence is TGTGCCAGCAGAATTACCGGGGCGGCGGACTATGGCTACACCTTC. This codes for CASRITGAADYGYTF.

This clonotype has more than one count but fewer than ten. The rearrangement uses TRBV11-2 and TRBJ1-1; no reliable D call. CDR3 length equals 16 residues. The V end lost 5 bases, the J end lost 0 bases, and 16 bases lay between the germline ends. The germline CDR1 and CDR2 sequences are SGHAT and FQNNGV. CDR3 protein: CASSPSVTLMNTEAFF. Written as DNA, the CDR3 is TGTGCCAGCAGCCCCTCCGTGACCCTCATGAACACTGAAGCTTTCTTT.

This clonotype was detected only a few times. The rearrangement uses TRBV5-1 and TRBJ2-5; 11 bases are a match to TRBD2. The V segment lost 5 bases and the J segment 5 bases; nucleotides outside the gene matches: 8. The CDR3 has 15 residues. Germline V lookup: CDR1 SGHRS, CDR2 YFSETQ. Written as DNA, the CDR3 is TGCGCCAGCAGTCGTCCGGGACTAGCGGTTGAGACCCAGTACTTC. Translated: CASSRPGLAVETQYF.

This clonotype was recorded at least ten times. The chain links TRBV15 to TRBJ2-3; unclear D gene. Germline assignment: CDR1 LNHNV and CDR2 YYDKDF (reference sequence). Trimming left V 3 bases short and J 5 bases short, with 15 bases between. The CDR3 has 15 amino acids. This CDR3 reads CATSSGRVLGDTQYF. CDR3 DNA sequence: TGTGCCACCAGCAGTGGTCGAGTTTTAGGAGATACGCAGTATTTT.

The chain has TRBV4-1 and TRBJ2-3; TRBD2 matches 8 bases. This CDR3 contains 16 residues. CDR1 is MGHRA and CDR2 is YSYEKL in the germline V gene. Trimming cost V 1 base and J 2 bases; bases outside gene matches: 5. CDR3 protein: CASSQGVGLATDTQYF. DNA of the CDR3: TGCGCCAGCAGCCAAGGTGTTGGACTAGCCACAGATACGCAGTATTTT.

This clonotype was seen many times. CDR3 bases: TGCAGTGCGACGGGAGAAAACTCTGGGGCCAACGTCCTGACTTTC. This sequence encodes CSATGENSGANVLTF. The chain employs TRBV20-1 and TRBJ2-6; D perhaps matches TRBD2 (6 bases). This CDR3 is 15 amino acids long. CDR1 DFQATT and CDR2 SNEGSKA come from the germline V gene (reference sequence). V was trimmed by 6 bases and J by 0 bases, leaving 12 bases between them.

This clonotype was seen at least ten times. V usage is TRBV29-1 and J usage is TRBJ1-3; unclear D gene. The CDR3 is 14 amino acids. The ends were cut back, 7 bases at V and 0 bases at J, with 13 bases in the middle. CDR1 and CDR2 (germline): SQVTM, ANQGSEA. The CDR3 here is CSARTGSSGNTIYF. The CDR3 nucleotides read TGCAGCGCAAGGACCGGCTCCTCTGGAAACACCATATATTTT.

In its sample, this clonotype was seen a few times. DNA of the CDR3: TGTGCCAGCAGCTTAGGGACAGGGGTCGGGACCGGGGAGCTGTTTTTT. This sequence encodes CASSLGTGVGTGELFF. This chain links TRBV7-6 with TRBJ2-2; 9 bases line up with TRBD1. Germline CDR1 is SGHVS and CDR2 is FNYEAQ. Unmatched junction bases numbered 5, after V lost 1 base and J lost 5 bases. CDR3 length: 16 residues.

There are a few counts of this clonotype. This chain uses TRBV11-2 with TRBJ2-2, with D perhaps TRBD1 (5 bases). The V end was cut by 4 bases, the J end by 5 bases, with 23 bases between. The CDR3 is 18 residues long. Germline CDR1 is SGHAT and CDR2 is FQNNGV. The CDR3 DNA reads as TGTGCCAGCAGCTATGCGGACAACCCGTTTTCCTTGACCGGGGAGCTGTTTTTT. Protein product: CASSYADNPFSLTGELFF. Full variable domain (missing parts from reference TRBV11-2 and TRBJ2-2): EAGVAQSPRYKIIEKRQSVAFWCNPISGHATLYWYQQILGQGPKLLIQFQNNGVVDDSQLPKDRFSAERLKGVDSTLKIQPAKLEDSAVYLCASSYADNPFSLTGELFFGEGSRLTVL.